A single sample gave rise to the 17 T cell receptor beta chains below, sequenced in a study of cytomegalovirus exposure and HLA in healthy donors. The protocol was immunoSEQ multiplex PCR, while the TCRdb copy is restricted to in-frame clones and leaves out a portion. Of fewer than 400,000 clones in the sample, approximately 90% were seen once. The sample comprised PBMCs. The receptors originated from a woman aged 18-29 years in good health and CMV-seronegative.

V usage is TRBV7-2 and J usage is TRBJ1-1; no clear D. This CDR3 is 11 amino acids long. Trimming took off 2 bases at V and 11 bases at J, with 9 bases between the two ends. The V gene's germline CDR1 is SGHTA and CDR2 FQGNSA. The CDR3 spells CASSLLDFAFF. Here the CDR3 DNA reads TGTGCCAGCAGCTTACTCGACTTTGCTTTCTTT.

The CDR3 sequence is CSVRGPTEAFF. The DNA for the CDR3 is TGCAGCGTCCGCGGGCCAACTGAAGCTTTCTTT. The chain combines TRBV29-1 with TRBJ1-1; D remains ambiguous. There are 11 residues in the CDR3. Germline V CDR1 and CDR2: SQVTM, ANQGSEA. V lost 6 bases and J 5 bases, leaving 10 bases between the germline ends.

The CDR3 region is CASSLTAGAQAEAFF. The CDR3 DNA is TGTGCCAGCAGTTTGACCGCGGGGGCACAGGCTGAAGCTTTCTTT. The chain recombines TRBV27 with TRBJ1-1; tentative D call: TRBD1 (6 bases). From germline, CDR1 is MNHEY and CDR2 SMNVEV (reference sequence). This CDR3 is built from 15 residues. V was cut by 3 bases and J by 6 bases, with 17 bases left in between.

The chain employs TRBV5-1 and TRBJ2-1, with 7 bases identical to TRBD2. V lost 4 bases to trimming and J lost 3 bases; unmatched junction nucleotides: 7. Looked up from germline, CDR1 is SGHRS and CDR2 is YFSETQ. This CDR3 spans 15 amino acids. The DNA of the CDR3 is TGCGCCAGCAGCGTGCGGGAGTTTATCTACAATGAGCAGTTCTTC. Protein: CASSVREFIYNEQFF.

The CDR3 is CASNLLGAGDNEQFF. DNA of the CDR3: TGTGCCAGCAACCTTCTAGGAGCCGGGGATAATGAGCAGTTCTTC. The chain employs TRBV5-6 and TRBJ2-1; D is perhaps TRBD2 (5 bases). Trimming removed 6 bases at V and 7 bases at J, with 20 bases between. Germline V gene sequence: CDR1 SGHDT, CDR2 YYEEEE. The CDR3 is made up of 15 amino acids.

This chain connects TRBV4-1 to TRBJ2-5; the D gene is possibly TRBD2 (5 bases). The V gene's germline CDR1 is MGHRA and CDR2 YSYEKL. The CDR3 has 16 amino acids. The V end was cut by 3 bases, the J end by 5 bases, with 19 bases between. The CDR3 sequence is CASSQVISVAGETQYF. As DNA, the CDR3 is TGCGCCAGCAGCCAGGTGATTAGCGTAGCCGGGGAGACCCAGTACTTC.

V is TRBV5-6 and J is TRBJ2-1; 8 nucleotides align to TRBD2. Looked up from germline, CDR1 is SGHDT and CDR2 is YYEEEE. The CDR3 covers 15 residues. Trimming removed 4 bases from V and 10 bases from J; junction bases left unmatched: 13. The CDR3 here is CASSPPAGARGEQFF. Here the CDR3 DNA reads TGTGCCAGCAGCCCCCCAGCGGGAGCGCGGGGGGAGCAGTTCTTC.

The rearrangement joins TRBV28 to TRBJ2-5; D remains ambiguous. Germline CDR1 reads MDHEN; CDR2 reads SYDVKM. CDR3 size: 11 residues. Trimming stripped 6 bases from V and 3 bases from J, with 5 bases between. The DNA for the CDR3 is TGTGCCAGCAGGCGAGAAGAGACCCAGTACTTC. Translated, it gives CASRREETQYF.

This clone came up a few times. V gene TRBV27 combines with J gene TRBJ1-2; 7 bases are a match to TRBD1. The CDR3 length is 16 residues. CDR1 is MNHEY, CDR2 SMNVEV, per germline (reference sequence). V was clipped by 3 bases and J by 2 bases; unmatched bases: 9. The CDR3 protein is CASSFSDRQLNYGYTF. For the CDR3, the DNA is TGTGCCAGCAGTTTCTCGGACAGGCAACTAAACTATGGCTACACCTTC.

The CDR3, as DNA: TGTGCCAGCTCACAGGGACAACCAGAGACCCAGTACTTC. Translating gives CASSQGQPETQYF. The chain combines TRBV18 with TRBJ2-5, with a possible D match to TRBD1 (6 bases). This CDR3 has 13 residues. Trimming removed 4 bases from V and 4 bases from J, with 10 bases in between. CDR1 and CDR2 from the germline V gene are KGHSH and LQKENI. Supplemented by reference TRBV18 and TRBJ2-5, the full variable domain reads NAGVMQNPRHLVRRRGQEARLRCSPMKGHSHVYWYRQLPEEGLKFMVYLQKENIIDESGMPKERFSAEFPKEGPSILRIQQVVRGDSAAYFCASSQGQPETQYFGPGTRLLVL.

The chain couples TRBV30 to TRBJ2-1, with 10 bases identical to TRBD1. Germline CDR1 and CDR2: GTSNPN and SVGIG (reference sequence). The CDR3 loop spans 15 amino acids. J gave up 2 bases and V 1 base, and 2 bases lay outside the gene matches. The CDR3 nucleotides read TGTGCCTGGAGTGCCGGGACAGGGGCCTACAATGAGCAGTTCTTC. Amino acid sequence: CAWSAGTGAYNEQFF.

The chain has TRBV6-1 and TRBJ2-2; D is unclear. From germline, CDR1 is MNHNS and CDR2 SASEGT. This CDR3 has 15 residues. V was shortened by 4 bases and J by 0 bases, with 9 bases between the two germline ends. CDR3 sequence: CASSAQTANTGELFF. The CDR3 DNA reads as TGTGCCAGCAGTGCACAGACCGCGAACACCGGGGAGCTGTTTTTT.

CDR3: CASSFSSSYEQYF. In DNA, the CDR3 is TGTGCCAGCAGCTTTTCGTCTAGTTACGAGCAGTACTTC. The chain employs TRBV5-6 and TRBJ2-7; D gene uncertain. This CDR3 region has 13 residues. The V gene's germline CDR1 is SGHDT and CDR2 YYEEEE. V lost 2 bases to trimming and J lost 4 bases, with 10 bases between them.

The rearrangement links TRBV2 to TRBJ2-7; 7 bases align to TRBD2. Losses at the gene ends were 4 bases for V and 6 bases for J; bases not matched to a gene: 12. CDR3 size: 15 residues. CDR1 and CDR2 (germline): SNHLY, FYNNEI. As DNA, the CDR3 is TGTGCCAGCAGTGGTTTTGGAGGGAGGGGTCGCGAGCAGTACTTC. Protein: CASSGFGGRGREQYF. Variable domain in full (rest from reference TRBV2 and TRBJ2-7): EPEVTQTPSHQVTQMGQEVILRCVPISNHLYFYWYRQILGQKVEFLVSFYNNEISEKSEIFDDQFSVERPDGSNFTLKIRSTKLEDSAMYFCASSGFGGRGREQYFGPGTRLTVT.

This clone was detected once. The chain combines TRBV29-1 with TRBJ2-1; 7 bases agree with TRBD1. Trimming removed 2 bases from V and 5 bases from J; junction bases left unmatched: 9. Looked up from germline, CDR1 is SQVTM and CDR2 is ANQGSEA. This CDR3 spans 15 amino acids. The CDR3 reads CSVESDREGDNEQFF. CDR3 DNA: TGCAGCGTTGAATCCGACAGGGAAGGTGACAATGAGCAGTTCTTC.

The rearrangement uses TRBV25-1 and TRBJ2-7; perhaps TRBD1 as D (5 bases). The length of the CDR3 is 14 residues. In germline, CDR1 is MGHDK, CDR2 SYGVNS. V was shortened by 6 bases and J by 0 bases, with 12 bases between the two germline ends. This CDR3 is CASSETATSYEQYF. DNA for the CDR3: TGTGCCAGCAGCGAGACAGCAACCTCCTACGAGCAGTACTTC.

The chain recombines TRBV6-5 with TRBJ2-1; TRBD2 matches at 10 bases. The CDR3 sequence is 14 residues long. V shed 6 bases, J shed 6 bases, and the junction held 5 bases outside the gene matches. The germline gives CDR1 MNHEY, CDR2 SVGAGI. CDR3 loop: CASRPSGSINEQFF. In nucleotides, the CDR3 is TGTGCCAGCAGGCCTAGCGGGAGTATCAATGAGCAGTTCTTC.